This T cell receptor beta chain was sequenced in a study of T cell clones after liver transplantation. Whole-study results and caveats: In most of the 8 subjects, circulating graft-donor-reactive CD4 TCRbeta sequences fell significantly after transplant.

Germline-derived CDR1 and CDR2 are SNHLY and FYNNEI. V was trimmed by 7 bases and J by 7 bases, leaving 17 bases between them. The CDR3 runs to 14 residues. This table comes from immunoSEQ multiplex PCR, and its TCRdb copy is limited to in-frame clones, with some not included. Of nearly 55,000 clones in the sample, approximately 84% were seen once. This clone has only one observation. The antigen remains unidentified. This chain uses TRBV2 with TRBJ2-1; maybe TRBD2 (6 bases). The receptor comes from a human donor who received a liver transplant. This material consisted of CD4+ T cells from blood, taken before liver transplant. The DNA for the CDR3 is TGTGCCAGCACTTTCCCAGGACTATCGAATGAGCAGTTCTTC. This encodes CASTFPGLSNEQFF.